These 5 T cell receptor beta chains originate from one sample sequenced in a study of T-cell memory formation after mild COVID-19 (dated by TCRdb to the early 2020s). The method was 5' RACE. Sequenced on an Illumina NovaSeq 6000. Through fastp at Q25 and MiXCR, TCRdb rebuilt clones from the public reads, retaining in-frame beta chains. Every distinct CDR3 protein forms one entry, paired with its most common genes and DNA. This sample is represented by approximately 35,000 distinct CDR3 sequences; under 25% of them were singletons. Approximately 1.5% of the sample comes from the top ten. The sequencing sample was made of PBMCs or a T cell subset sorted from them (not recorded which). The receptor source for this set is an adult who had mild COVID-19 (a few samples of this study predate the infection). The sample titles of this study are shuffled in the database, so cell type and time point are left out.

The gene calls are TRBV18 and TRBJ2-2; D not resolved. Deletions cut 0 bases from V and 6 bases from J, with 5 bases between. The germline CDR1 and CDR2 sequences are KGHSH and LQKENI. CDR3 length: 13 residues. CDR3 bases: TGTGCCAGCTCACCACCACTGGCCGGGGAGCTGTTTTTT. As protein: CASSPPLAGELFF.

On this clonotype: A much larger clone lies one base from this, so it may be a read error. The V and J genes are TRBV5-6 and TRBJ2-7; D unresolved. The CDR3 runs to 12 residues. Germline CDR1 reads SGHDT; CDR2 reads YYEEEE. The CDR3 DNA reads TGTGCCAGCAGCTTGGCCGCCTACGAGCAGCACTTC. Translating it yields CASSLAAYEQHF.

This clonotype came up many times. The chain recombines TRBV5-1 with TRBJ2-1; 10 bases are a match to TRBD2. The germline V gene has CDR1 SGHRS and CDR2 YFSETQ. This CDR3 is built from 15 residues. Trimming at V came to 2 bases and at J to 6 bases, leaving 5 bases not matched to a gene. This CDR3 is CASSFGGTSVNEQFF. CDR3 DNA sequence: TGCGCCAGCAGCTTCGGTGGGACTAGCGTCAATGAGCAGTTCTTC.

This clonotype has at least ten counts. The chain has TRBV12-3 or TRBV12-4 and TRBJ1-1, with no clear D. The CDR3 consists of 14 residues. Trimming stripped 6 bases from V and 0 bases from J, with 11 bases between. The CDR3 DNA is TGTGCCAGCAGAGTCGGAGAACTGAACACTGAAGCTTTCTTT. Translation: CASRVGELNTEAFF.

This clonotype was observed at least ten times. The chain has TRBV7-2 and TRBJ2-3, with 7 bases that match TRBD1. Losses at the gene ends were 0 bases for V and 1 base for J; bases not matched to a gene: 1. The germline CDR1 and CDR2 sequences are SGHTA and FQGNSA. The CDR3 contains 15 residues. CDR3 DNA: TGTGCCAGCAGCTTAGCTGGGACAGGCACAGATACGCAGTATTTT. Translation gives CASSLAGTGTDTQYF.